The T cell receptor (beta chain) under discussion was sequenced for a study of blood T cell repertoires in COVID-19. Across the whole study: The cDNA or gDNA used as material had been derived from T cells, B-cell-depleted T cells, or PBMCs.

Enrolled through a virtual design, the participants were between 18 and 89 years of age and came from some 25 US areas. Participants reported their clinical history, and cohort assignment relied on those reports. Using immunoSEQ multiplex PCR, the repertoire was profiled, and TCRdb retains in-frame clones only, with some absent. This table has 180,000 or so clones, 86% appearing once. The sequence was collected from a woman aged 25 to 39 who had recovered from COVID-19. Sequencing input: PBMCs or T cells enriched from blood (not recorded which).

The CDR3 DNA reads as TGCAGCGTTGATAGCGGGCCCGCCTCCGGTTACGAGCAGTACTTC. Protein sequence: CSVDSGPASGYEQYF. This chain links TRBV29-1 with TRBJ2-7; TRBD2 matches at 7 bases. Losses at the gene ends were 3 bases for V and 4 bases for J; bases not matched to a gene: 12. The CDR3 consists of 15 residues. Germline V gene data show CDR1 as SQVTM and CDR2 as ANQGSEA.